The following is a TCR beta chain sequence with its context. Clones were sequenced by immunoSEQ multiplex PCR, and TCRdb holds only the in-frame ones, with some missing. Here the sample spans about 59,000 clones, around 95% being singletons. The entry originates in a study of T cell changes during pregnancy in multiple sclerosis. The CDR3 sequence is 16 residues long. Germline loops: CDR1 SGHAT, CDR2 FQNNGV. Trimming removed 3 bases from V and 3 bases from J, with 16 bases in between. This TCR was sampled from a female donor with multiple sclerosis, enrolled in a pregnancy study. The specimen comprised CD4+ T cells from peripheral blood mononuclear cells, sampled before pregnancy. The chain employs TRBV11-2 and TRBJ2-3, with D possibly being TRBD2 (6 bases). The CDR3 loop is CASSLLLTAGTDTQYF. The CDR3, as DNA: TGTGCCAGCAGCTTGCTACTGACTGCGGGGACAGATACGCAGTATTTT.